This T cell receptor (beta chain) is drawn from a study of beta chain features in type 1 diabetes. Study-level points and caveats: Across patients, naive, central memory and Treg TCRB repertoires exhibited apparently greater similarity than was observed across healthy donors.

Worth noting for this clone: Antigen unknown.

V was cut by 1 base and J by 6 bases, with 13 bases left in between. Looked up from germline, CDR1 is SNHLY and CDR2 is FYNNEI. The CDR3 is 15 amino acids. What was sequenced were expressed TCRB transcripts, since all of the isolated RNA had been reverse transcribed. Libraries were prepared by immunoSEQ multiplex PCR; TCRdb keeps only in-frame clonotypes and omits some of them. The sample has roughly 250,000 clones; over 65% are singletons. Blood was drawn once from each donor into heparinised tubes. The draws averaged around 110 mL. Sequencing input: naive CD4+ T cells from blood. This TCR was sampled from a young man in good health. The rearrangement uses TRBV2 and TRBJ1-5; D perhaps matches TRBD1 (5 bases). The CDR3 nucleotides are TGTGCCAGCAGTGAAGTCAGGGTTGAGAGTCAGCCCCAGCATTTT. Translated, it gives CASSEVRVESQPQHF.